The 8 T cell receptor beta chains below all came from one sample that was sequenced in a study of blood T cells in healthy people across ages. Then a second PCR, running roughly 7 to 11 cycles, was carried out with a sample-barcoded 5' primer and a J-beta primer mix. In TCRdb, the 5' RACE reads were re-called with MiXCR into one record per CDR3 protein. This table has about 720,000 distinct CDR3 sequences, around a fifth appearing once. The sample taken for sequencing was blood. These receptor sequences come from an older man in good health.

V usage is TRBV6-1 and J usage is TRBJ2-5; tentative D call: TRBD1 (6 bases). TRBJ2-7 explains the end of the DNA better; the J call may be wrong. The CDR3 consists of 15 residues. Germline values: CDR1 MNHNS, CDR2 SASEGT. Here the CDR3 DNA reads TGTGCCAGCAGTGAAGCGGGGGCAGCCAGGTACGAGCAGTACGTC. It yields the protein CASSEAGAARYEQYV.

The sample holds a few counts of this clonotype. V and J are TRBV9 and TRBJ2-1; 14 nucleotides match TRBD2. With 7 bases clipped from V and 0 bases from J, the junction kept 9 bases outside the gene matches. This CDR3 has 18 amino acids. Germline V gene sequence: CDR1 SGDLS, CDR2 YYNGEE. The CDR3 reads CASGGLAGGPSSYNEQFF. CDR3 coding DNA: TGTGCCAGCGGAGGACTAGCGGGGGGACCCTCCTCCTACAATGAGCAGTTCTTC.

As for this clonotype: Its ends do not fully match the called genes, so a read error is possible. The genes are TRBV20-1 and TRBJ1-1; no reliable D call. CDR3 length: 11 amino acids. Germline V gene lookup returns CDR1 DFQATT and CDR2 SNEGSKA (reference sequence). The DNA for the CDR3 is TGCAGTCCCGGGAGGTACACTGAACCTTTCTTT. This gives the protein CSPGRYTEPFF.

The chain recombines TRBV18 with TRBJ1-1, with D perhaps TRBD1 (5 bases). This CDR3 has 15 residues. Trimming stripped 1 base from V and 2 bases from J, with 11 bases between. Germline V lookup: CDR1 KGHSH, CDR2 LQKENI. The CDR3 coding sequence is TGTGCCAGCTCACCACTCCCCAGGGTAAACACTGAAGCTTTCTTT. Translated: CASSPLPRVNTEAFF.

This clonotype appeared a few times. This rearrangement joins TRBV12-3 or TRBV12-4 to TRBJ2-5; no definite D call. The tail of the sequence fits TRBJ2-1 better, so the J call may be wrong. The CDR3 totals 13 residues. CDR3: CASSLSGYDEQFF. The CDR3 DNA reads TGTGCCAGCAGTTTATCCGGTTATGATGAGCAGTTCTTC.

The chain carries TRBV4-3 and TRBJ2-7; D ambiguous. The CDR3 totals 14 residues. V was clipped by 4 bases and J by 2 bases, with 12 bases between them. Germline CDR1 reads LGHNA; CDR2 reads YSLEER. CDR3 DNA sequence: TGCGCCAGCAGCCTTACCGGGCGCACCTACGAGCAGTACGTC. Protein: CASSLTGRTYEQYV.

In this sample, this clonotype turned up a few times. V is TRBV20-1 and J is TRBJ2-7; D is uncertain. V lost 0 bases to trimming and J lost 3 bases, with 6 bases between them. CDR1 and CDR2 from the germline V gene are DFQATT and SNEGSKA (reference sequence). This CDR3 is built from 12 residues. CDR3 sequence (DNA): TGCAGTGCTAGAGACAAGATCTACGAGCAGTACTTC. It encodes CSARDKIYEQYF.

V is TRBV5-1 and J is TRBJ2-7, with D tentatively TRBD2 (5 bases). The J call may not be correct, given that the DNA end is closer to TRBJ2-1. The CDR3 has 14 amino acids. From germline, CDR1 is SGHRS and CDR2 YFSETQ. The CDR3 nucleotides are TGCGCCAGCAGCTTGGGGTTTACCGGAGGTGAGCAGTTCTTC. Translation: CASSLGFTGGEQFF.